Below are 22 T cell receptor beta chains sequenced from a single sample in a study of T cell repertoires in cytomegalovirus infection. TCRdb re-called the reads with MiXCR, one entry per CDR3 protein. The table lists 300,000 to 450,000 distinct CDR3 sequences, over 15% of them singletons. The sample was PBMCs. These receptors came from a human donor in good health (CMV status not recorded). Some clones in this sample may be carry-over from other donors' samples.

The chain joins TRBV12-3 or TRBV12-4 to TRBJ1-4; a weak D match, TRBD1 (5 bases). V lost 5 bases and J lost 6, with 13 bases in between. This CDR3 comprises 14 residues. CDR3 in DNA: TGTGCCAGCAGTCAAGGGGTAGGGTATGAAAAACTGTTTTTT. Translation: CASSQGVGYEKLFF.

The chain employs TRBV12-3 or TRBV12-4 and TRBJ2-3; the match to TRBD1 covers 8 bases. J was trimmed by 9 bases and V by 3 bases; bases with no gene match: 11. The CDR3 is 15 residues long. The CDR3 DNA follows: TGTGCCAGCAGTTTTGGCCAGGGGGCCCTCGGGACGCAGTATTTT. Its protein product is CASSFGQGALGTQYF.

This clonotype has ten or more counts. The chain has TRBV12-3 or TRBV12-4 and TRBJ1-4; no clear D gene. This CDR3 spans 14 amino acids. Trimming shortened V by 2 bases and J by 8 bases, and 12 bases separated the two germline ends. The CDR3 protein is CASSLNLLSEKLFF. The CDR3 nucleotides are TGTGCCAGCAGTTTAAATCTTTTGAGCGAAAAACTGTTTTTT.

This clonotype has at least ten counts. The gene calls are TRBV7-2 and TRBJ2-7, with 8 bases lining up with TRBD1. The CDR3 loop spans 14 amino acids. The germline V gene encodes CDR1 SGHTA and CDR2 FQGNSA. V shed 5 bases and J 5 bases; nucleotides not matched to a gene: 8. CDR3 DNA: TGTGCCAGCAGCCGCACGCGGACAGGGAACGAGCAGTACTTC. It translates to CASSRTRTGNEQYF.

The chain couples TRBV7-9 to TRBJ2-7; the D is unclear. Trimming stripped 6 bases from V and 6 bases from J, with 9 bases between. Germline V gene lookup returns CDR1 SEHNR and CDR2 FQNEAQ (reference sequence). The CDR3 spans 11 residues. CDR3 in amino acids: CASRSPTEQYF. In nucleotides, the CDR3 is TGTGCCAGCAGATCCCCCACCGAGCAGTACTTC.

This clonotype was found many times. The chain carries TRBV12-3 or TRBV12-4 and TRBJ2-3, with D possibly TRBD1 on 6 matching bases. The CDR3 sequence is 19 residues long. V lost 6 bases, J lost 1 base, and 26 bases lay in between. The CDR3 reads CASSYDSWGLVLGTDTQYF. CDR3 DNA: TGTGCCAGCAGCTATGACTCTTGGGGGCTCGTTCTAGGCACAGATACGCAGTATTTT.

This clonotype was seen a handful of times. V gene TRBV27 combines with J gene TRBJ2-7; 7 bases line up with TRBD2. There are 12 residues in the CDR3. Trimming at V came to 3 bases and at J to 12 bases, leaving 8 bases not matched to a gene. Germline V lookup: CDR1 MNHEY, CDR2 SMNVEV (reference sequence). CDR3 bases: TGTGCCAGCAGTTTGGGGGGGGGAGGGTTGTACTTC. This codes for CASSLGGGGLYF.

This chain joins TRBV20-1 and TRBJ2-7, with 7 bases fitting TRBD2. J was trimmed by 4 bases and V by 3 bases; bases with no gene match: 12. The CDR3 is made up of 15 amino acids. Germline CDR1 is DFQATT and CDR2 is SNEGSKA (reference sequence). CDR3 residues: CSASSREGGRYEQYF. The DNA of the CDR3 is TGCAGTGCTAGTAGTAGAGAGGGAGGGCGTTACGAGCAGTACTTC.

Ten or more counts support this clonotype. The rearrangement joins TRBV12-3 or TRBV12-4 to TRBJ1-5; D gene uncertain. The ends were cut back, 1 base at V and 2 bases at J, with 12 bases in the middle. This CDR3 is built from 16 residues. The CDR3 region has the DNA TGTGCCAGCAGTTTAGTCTCGCAGAAAGGCAATCAGCCCCAGCATTTT. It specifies CASSLVSQKGNQPQHF.

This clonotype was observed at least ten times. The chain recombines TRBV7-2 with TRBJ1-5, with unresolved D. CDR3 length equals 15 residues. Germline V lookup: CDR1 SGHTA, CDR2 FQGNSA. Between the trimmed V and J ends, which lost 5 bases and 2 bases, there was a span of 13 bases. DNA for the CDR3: TGTGCCAGCAGCCCGTGGGCGGATGGCAATCAGCCCCAGCATTTT. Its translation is CASSPWADGNQPQHF.

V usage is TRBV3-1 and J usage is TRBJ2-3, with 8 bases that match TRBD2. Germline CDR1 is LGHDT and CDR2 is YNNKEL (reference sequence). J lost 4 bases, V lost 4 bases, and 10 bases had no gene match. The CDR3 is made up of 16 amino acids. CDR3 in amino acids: CASSRGLEFVADTQYF. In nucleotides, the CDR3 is TGTGCCAGCAGCCGGGGACTAGAGTTTGTCGCAGATACGCAGTATTTT.

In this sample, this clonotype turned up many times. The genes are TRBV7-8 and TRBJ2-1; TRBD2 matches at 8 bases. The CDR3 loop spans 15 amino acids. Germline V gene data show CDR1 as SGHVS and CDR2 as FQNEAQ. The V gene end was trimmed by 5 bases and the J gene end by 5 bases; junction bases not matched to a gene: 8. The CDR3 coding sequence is TGTGCCAGCAGCAAAGCGGGAGAAAACCACAATGAGCAGTTCTTC. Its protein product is CASSKAGENHNEQFF. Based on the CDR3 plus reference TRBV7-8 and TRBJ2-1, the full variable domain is GAGVSQSPRYKVAKRGQDVALRCDPISGHVSLFWYQQALGQGPEFLTYFQNEAQLDKSGLPSDRFFAERPEGSVSTLKIQRTQQEDSAVYLCASSKAGENHNEQFFGPGTRLTVL.

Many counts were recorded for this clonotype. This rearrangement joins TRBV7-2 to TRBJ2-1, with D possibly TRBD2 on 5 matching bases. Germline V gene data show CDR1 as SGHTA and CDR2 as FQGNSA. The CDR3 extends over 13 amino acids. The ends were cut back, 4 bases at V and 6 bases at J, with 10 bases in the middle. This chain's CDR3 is CASSYFGSNEQFF. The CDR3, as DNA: TGTGCCAGCAGCTATTTTGGGAGCAATGAGCAGTTCTTC.

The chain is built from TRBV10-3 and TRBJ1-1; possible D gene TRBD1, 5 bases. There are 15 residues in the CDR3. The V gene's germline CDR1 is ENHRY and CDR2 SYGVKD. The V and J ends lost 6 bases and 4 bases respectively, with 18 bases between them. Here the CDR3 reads CAISYRPNGGTEAFF. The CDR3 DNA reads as TGTGCCATCAGCTATAGACCTAATGGGGGCACTGAAGCTTTCTTT.

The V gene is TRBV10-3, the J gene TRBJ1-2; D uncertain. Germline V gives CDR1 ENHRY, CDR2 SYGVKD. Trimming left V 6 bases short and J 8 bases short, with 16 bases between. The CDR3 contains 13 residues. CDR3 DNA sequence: TGTGCCATCAGGGAGCCGCGACTCAGCGGCTACACCTTC. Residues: CAIREPRLSGYTF.

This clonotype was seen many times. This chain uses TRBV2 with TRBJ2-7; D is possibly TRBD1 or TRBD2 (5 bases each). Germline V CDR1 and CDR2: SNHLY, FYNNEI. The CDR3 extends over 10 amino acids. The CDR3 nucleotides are TGTGCGCAGGGAGACTACGAGCAGTACTTC. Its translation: CAQGDYEQYF.

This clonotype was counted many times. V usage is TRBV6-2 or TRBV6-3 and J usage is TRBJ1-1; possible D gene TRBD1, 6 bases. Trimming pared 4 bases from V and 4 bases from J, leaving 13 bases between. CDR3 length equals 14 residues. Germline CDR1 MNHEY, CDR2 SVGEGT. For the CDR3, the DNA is TGTGCCAGCAGTTCTTACAGGGACTTCACTGAAGCTTTCTTT. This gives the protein CASSSYRDFTEAFF.

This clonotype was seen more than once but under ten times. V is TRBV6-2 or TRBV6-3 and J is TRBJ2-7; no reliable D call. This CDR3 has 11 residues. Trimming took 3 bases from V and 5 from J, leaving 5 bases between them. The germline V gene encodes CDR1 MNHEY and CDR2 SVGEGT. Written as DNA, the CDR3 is TGTGCCAGCAGTTATTTCGACGAGCAGTACTTC. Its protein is CASSYFDEQYF.

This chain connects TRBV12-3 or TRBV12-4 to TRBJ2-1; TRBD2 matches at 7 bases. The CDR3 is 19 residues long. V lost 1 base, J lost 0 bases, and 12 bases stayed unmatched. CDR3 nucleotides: TGTGCCAGCAGTTTAGAGACGGGGGGACCTCCCTTCTCCTACAATGAGCAGTTCTTC. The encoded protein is CASSLETGGPPFSYNEQFF.

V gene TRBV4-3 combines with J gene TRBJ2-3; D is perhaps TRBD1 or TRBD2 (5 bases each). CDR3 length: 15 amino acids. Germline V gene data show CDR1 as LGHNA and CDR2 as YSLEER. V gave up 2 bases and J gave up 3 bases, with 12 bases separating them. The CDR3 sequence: CASSQPGGGTDTQYF. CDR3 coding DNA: TGCGCCAGCAGCCAACCTGGGGGTGGGACAGATACGCAGTATTTT.

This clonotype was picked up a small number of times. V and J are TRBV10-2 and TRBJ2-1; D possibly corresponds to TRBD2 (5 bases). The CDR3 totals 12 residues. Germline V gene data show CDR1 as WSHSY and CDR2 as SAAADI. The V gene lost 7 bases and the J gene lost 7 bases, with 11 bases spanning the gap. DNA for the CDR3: TGCGCCAGCAAGGAGCGGACTAATGAGCAGTTCTTC. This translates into CASKERTNEQFF.

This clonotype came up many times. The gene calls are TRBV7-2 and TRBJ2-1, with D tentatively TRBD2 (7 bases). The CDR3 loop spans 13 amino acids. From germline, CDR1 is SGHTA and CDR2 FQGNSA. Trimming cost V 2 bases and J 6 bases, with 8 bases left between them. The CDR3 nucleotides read TGTGCCAGCAGCTTAAGGGGGGGCAATGAGCAGTTCTTC. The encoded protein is CASSLRGGNEQFF.